The T cell receptor beta chain under discussion was sequenced for a study of cytomegalovirus exposure and HLA in healthy donors. On the study more broadly: The 130 or so validation repertoires were reported in a later analysis to have been generated on the same platform as the roughly 670 first-cohort repertoires.

The V end lost 3 bases, the J end lost 2 bases, and 13 bases lay between the germline ends. Germline CDR1 reads MNHEY; CDR2 reads SVGAGI. The CDR3 is 15 amino acids. Method: immunoSEQ multiplex PCR; TCRdb's copy keeps in-frame clones and lacks some. Here the sample spans 95,000 to 150,000 clones, 85% to 90% being singletons. The donors were members of the validation cohort, which comprised 120 subjects and was separate from the first cohort of 666 subjects. The rearrangement uses TRBV6-5 and TRBJ2-5; no reliable D call. The sample consisted of PBMCs. This receptor was obtained from a woman under 30 in good health and CMV-seronegative. The CDR3 DNA follows: TGTGCCAGCAGTTATTCCCCGGCGGCACAAGAGACCCAGTACTTC. This gives the protein CASSYSPAAQETQYF.